This T cell receptor beta chain is from a study of T cells in Graves' hyperthyroidism and ophthalmopathy. This clonotype was detected ten times or more. Its antigen is currently unknown. Overall study findings and caveats: Ophthalmopathy was distinguished from stable hyperthyroidism by 13 V-J signatures. Most clonotypes expanded in thyroid above 0.001 were likewise present in blood. The model predicted ophthalmopathy a median around six months before onset.

CDR3 length: 15 residues. V lost 0 bases and J 4 bases, leaving 13 bases between the germline ends. Germline V gene sequence: CDR1 DFQATT, CDR2 SNEGSKA (reference sequence). Amplification of TCR beta CDR3 regions used RNA as the template. The TCR CDR3 first-round RT-PCR relied on the HTBI primer set. TCRdb fed the multiplex PCR reads into MiXCR, producing one record per CDR3 protein. The sample shows approximately 590,000 distinct CDR3 sequences, 15% to 18% of them seen only once. The sequencing sample was made of blood. This clonotype was sampled from a woman aged 25 to 39 with Graves' hyperthyroidism. This chain connects TRBV20-1 to TRBJ1-5, with D perhaps matching TRBD1 (6 bases). The CDR3 DNA sequence: TGCAGTGCTAGAGAAGAACAGGGCTTTAATCAGCCCCAGCATTTT. It specifies CSAREEQGFNQPQHF.